The 21 T cell receptor beta chains below all came from one sample that was sequenced in a study of T cell clonality in common variable immunodeficiency. The data were produced by immunoSEQ multiplex PCR, yet TCRdb's version contains in-frame clones alone and is incomplete. The sample gives under 40,000 clones, none seen only once, and the top ten clones hold over 0.95%. Sample: peripheral blood mononuclear cells. The origin of the receptors is a person between 18 and 70 years old in good health.

This clone was recorded at least ten times. The CDR3 end falls 3 residues outside the read, so it is completed with the germline J gene. V and J are TRBV7-6 and TRBJ2-6; TRBD1 might be the D (5 bases). The V end lost 3 bases, the J end lost 2 bases, and 8 bases lay between the germline ends. Germline CDR1 reads SGHVS; CDR2 reads FNYEAQ. CDR3 length: 15 residues. Incomplete CDR3 DNA: TGTGCCAGCAGCTTCCAGGGTACTGGGGCCAACGTC. It specifies CASSFQGTGANV. Given in full, the CDR3 is CASSFQGTGANVLTF.

This clone was found many times. The read terminates 3 residues ahead of where the CDR3 ends, so the germline J gene completes it. This rearrangement joins TRBV7-8 to TRBJ2-3; no clear D. This CDR3 comprises 14 residues. Per germline, CDR1 SGHVS and CDR2 FQNEAQ. Trimming took 2 bases from V and 4 from J, leaving 10 bases between them. The sequenced CDR3 bases are TGTGCCAGCAGCTTATCTACGGTTTCAGATACG. Translating gives CASSLSTVSDT. The whole CDR3 region reads CASSLSTVSDTQYF.

This clone was found many times. The read ends 3 residues early relative to the CDR3; the germline J gene fills the gap. The rearrangement uses TRBV5-1 and TRBJ1-6; TRBD1 is a possible D gene (6 bases). CDR1 and CDR2 (germline): SGHRS, YFSETQ. With 7 bases removed from V and 1 base from J, the gap between germline ends came to 12 bases. The CDR3 runs 15 residues. The sequenced part of the CDR3 DNA is TGCGCCAGCCAGCAGACAGGTTCCTATAATTCACCC. This encodes CASQQTGSYNSP. The full-length CDR3 reads as CASQQTGSYNSPLHF.

The table lists this clone with many counts. At one end the junction does not follow the germline gene, possibly because of a read error. From the germline J gene comes the end of the CDR3, since the read stops 3 residues before it. The chain recombines TRBV4-2 with TRBJ2-3, with a tentative D call TRBD2 (6 bases). Germline V lookup: CDR1 LGHNA, CDR2 YNFKEQ. This CDR3 contains 17 residues. The CDR3: CASSQGPAGGGTDTQYF. Partial CDR3 DNA: TGCGCCAGCAGCCAAGGTCCCGCCGGGGGAGGCACAGATACG.

This clone came up many times. Read data end 3 residues before the CDR3 end; the end is taken from the germline J gene. V gene TRBV27 combines with J gene TRBJ2-7, with a weak D call TRBD2 (8 bases). The CDR3 totals 15 residues. With 6 bases removed from V and 6 bases from J, the gap between germline ends came to 21 bases. Germline V lookup: CDR1 MNHEY, CDR2 SMNVEV (reference sequence). The CDR3 bases that were read are TGTGCCAGCAGCGAAAGGGGGCTAGCGGGCGGCGAG. Its protein product is CASSERGLAGGE. In full, the CDR3 reads CASSERGLAGGEQYF.

This clone came up many times. Read sequence stops 3 residues before the CDR3 end, and the germline J gene provides the missing end. V usage is TRBV20-1 and J usage is TRBJ2-7, with 9 positions matching TRBD1. The J segment lost 6 bases and the V segment lost 2 bases, leaving 8 bases of the junction unmatched. CDR1 and CDR2 (germline): DFQATT, SNEGSKA (reference sequence). The CDR3 loop spans 14 amino acids. The CDR3 DNA, read in part, is TGCAGTGCTAGACCGGGACAGGGATCCGCCGAG. Protein sequence: CSARPGQGSAE. From start to end, the CDR3 is CSARPGQGSAEQYF.

The table lists this clone with many counts. Sequencing ends 3 residues short of the CDR3 end; the germline J gene provides the rest. The V gene is TRBV23-1, the J gene TRBJ2-5, with D hard to call. TRBV23-1 is identified as an open reading frame with a role that is uncertain. The CDR3 runs to 15 residues. V was clipped by 7 bases and J by 2 bases, with 17 bases between them. The covered CDR3 bases are TGCGCCAGCACGCCCTACCGTGAGATTCAAGAGACC. Amino acids: CASTPYREIQET. The full CDR3 is CASTPYREIQETQYF.

This clone was counted many times. The CDR3 end lies 3 residues beyond the end of the read and is filled in from the germline J gene. The chain uses TRBV6-2 or TRBV6-3 and TRBJ2-1, with 7 bases lining up with TRBD2. V lost 2 bases and J lost 7; bases outside the gene matches: 11. Germline CDR1 reads MNHEY; CDR2 reads SVGEGT. CDR3 length: 16 amino acids. The sequenced CDR3 bases are TGTGCCAGCAGTTACGACGGGGGAGGGCCCCGGAATGAG. Amino acids: CASSYDGGGPRNE. The whole CDR3 sequence is CASSYDGGGPRNEQFF.

Many counts were recorded for this clone. The CDR3 end is not reached by the read, which stops 3 residues before it; the germline J gene fills it in. V is TRBV7-9 and J is TRBJ2-5; D may be TRBD2 (6 bases). This CDR3 is built from 15 residues. V gave up 6 bases and J gave up 0 bases, with 14 bases separating them. Germline loops: CDR1 SEHNR, CDR2 FQNEAQ (reference sequence). The CDR3 loop reads CASSYQGLYQETQYF. The CDR3 bases that were read are TGTGCCAGCAGTTACCAGGGACTGTACCAAGAGACC.

This clone was seen repeatedly, ten times or more. The read terminates 3 residues ahead of where the CDR3 ends, so the germline J gene completes it. The V call is TRBV6-2 or TRBV6-3, the J call TRBJ2-1, with 10 bases matching TRBD2. This CDR3 comprises 17 residues. Germline trimming cut 0 bases from V and 4 bases from J; bases unmatched to any gene: 6. Germline lookup yields CDR1 MNHEY and CDR2 SVGEGT. The sequenced CDR3 bases are TGTGCCAGCAGTTACTCAGGGCTAGCGGGAGTGTACAATGAG. Translating gives CASSYSGLAGVYNE. The CDR3, in full, reads CASSYSGLAGVYNEQFF.

This clone showed up many times. Coverage ceases 3 residues before the CDR3 finishes, and the germline J gene fills in the end. The genes are TRBV20-1 and TRBJ2-1; TRBD2 agrees at 7 bases. Trimming removed 5 bases from V and 6 bases from J; junction bases left unmatched: 4. The CDR3 totals 12 residues. CDR1 is DFQATT, CDR2 SNEGSKA, per germline (reference sequence). The part of the CDR3 DNA that was read is TGCAGTGCTCCACCGGGGGGCAATGAG. Its translation: CSAPPGGNE. The whole CDR3 sequence is CSAPPGGNEQFF.

This clone was recorded at least ten times. The read terminates 3 residues before the CDR3 end, so the remaining end is supplied by the germline J gene. The chain employs TRBV7-9 and TRBJ2-7; D is unclear. The CDR3 runs 12 residues. Trimming shortened V by 2 bases and J by 5 bases, and 7 bases separated the two germline ends. Germline loops: CDR1 SEHNR, CDR2 FQNEAQ (reference sequence). The CDR3 protein is CASSLKGHEQYF. CDR3 DNA (partial): TGTGCCAGCAGCTTAAAAGGTCACGAG.

The table lists this clone with many counts. The CDR3 goes on 3 residues after the read ends, and that part is filled in from the germline J gene. The chain has TRBV7-2 and TRBJ2-2, with D possibly matching TRBD2 (5 bases). This CDR3 is 15 amino acids long. Trimming left V 4 bases short and J 7 bases short, with 16 bases between. Germline V gene data show CDR1 as SGHTA and CDR2 as FQGNSA. The CDR3 sequence is CASSSSLTGGGELFF. CDR3 bases read: TGTGCCAGCAGCTCCTCACTGACTGGAGGCGGGGAG.

This clone was seen many times. CDR3 DNA (partial): TGTGCCATCAGTGCACCCTTAGCGGGGAAAGAGACC. As protein: CAISAPLAGKET. The full CDR3 protein is CAISAPLAGKETQYF. The V call is TRBV10-3, the J call TRBJ2-5, with TRBD2 identical over 8 bases. Read data end 3 residues before the CDR3 end; the end is taken from the germline J gene. Germline V gene data show CDR1 as ENHRY and CDR2 as SYGVKD. The CDR3 length is 15 residues. The ends lost 4 bases at V and 3 bases at J; junction bases unmatched: 7.

This clone was detected only a few times. The sequenced fragment ends 3 residues before the CDR3 boundary, so the rest is inferred from the germline J gene. The rearrangement links TRBV5-1 to TRBJ2-1, with 11 positions matching TRBD1. With 4 bases clipped from V and 7 bases from J, the junction kept 22 bases outside the gene matches. Looked up from germline, CDR1 is SGHRS and CDR2 is YFSETQ. CDR3 length equals 20 residues. The CDR3 loop reads CASSPPRDRGISVLRNEQFF. The sequenced CDR3 bases are TGCGCCAGCAGCCCCCCCCGGGACAGGGGGATTTCGGTCTTAAGGAATGAG.

This clone was observed at least ten times. The read is 3 residues too short to cover the CDR3 end, so that end is filled in from the germline J gene. The genes are TRBV7-3 and TRBJ1-1, with D possibly being TRBD1 (6 bases). This CDR3 is 14 amino acids long. The germline V gene encodes CDR1 SGHTA and CDR2 FQGTGA. V was trimmed by 4 bases and J by 2 bases, leaving 11 bases between them. CDR3 residues: CASSWTALNTEAFF. The CDR3 bases that were read are TGTGCCAGCAGCTGGACAGCACTTAACACTGAA.

This clone was recorded many times. Read data end 3 residues before the CDR3 end; the end is taken from the germline J gene. The chain uses TRBV7-2 and TRBJ1-2, with TRBD1 matching 8 bases. The trim removed 5 bases at V and 5 bases at J, leaving 7 bases unmatched. CDR1 and CDR2 from the germline V gene are SGHTA and FQGNSA. The CDR3 is made up of 14 amino acids. CDR3 protein: CASSITGTGYGYTF. CDR3 DNA (partial): TGTGCCAGCAGCATAACCGGGACAGGATATGGC.

This clone was counted many times. The sequence runs out 3 residues before the end of the CDR3; the remainder is reconstructed from the germline J gene. V is TRBV18 and J is TRBJ2-7; maybe TRBD1 (6 bases). Trimming pared 2 bases from V and 3 bases from J, leaving 17 bases between. CDR1 is KGHSH, CDR2 LQKENI, per germline. This CDR3 is built from 16 residues. The CDR3 region is CASSPNAPGQSYEQYF. CDR3 DNA (partial): TGTGCCAGCTCACCAAATGCCCCCGGACAGAGCTACGAG.

This clone has ten or more counts. The DNA ends 3 residues before the CDR3 does, and the rest of the CDR3 is filled in from the germline J gene. The V gene is TRBV2, the J gene TRBJ2-1; maybe TRBD2 (6 bases). CDR3 length equals 14 residues. The germline V and J ends were trimmed by 7 bases and 2 bases, with 12 bases remaining between them. The germline V gene has CDR1 SNHLY and CDR2 FYNNEI. The CDR3 sequence: CASTDSGAYNEQFF. CDR3 bases read: TGTGCCAGCACTGATAGCGGAGCCTACAATGAG.

This clone was observed at least ten times. The CDR3 end falls 3 residues outside the read, so it is completed with the germline J gene. The chain uses TRBV6-2 or TRBV6-3 and TRBJ1-2, with a possible D match to TRBD1 (5 bases). The CDR3 consists of 15 residues. Germline lookup yields CDR1 MNHEY and CDR2 SVGEGT. V lost 5 bases and J lost 2, with 15 bases in between. The part of the CDR3 DNA that was read is TGTGCCAGCAGTCCAGCCGGGGGACGGAACTATGGC. Protein product: CASSPAGGRNYG. The entire CDR3 sequence reads CASSPAGGRNYGYTF.

Many counts were recorded for this clone. The CDR3 goes on 3 residues after the read ends, and that part is filled in from the germline J gene. The chain couples TRBV6-2 or TRBV6-3 to TRBJ1-2, with D possibly being TRBD1 (5 bases). The CDR3 loop spans 15 amino acids. Trimming took off 7 bases at V and 2 bases at J, with 17 bases between the two ends. Germline loops: CDR1 MNHEY, CDR2 SVGEGT. The covered CDR3 bases are TGTGCCAGCAATTGGGACTCAACCGGGAACTATGGC. It codes for CASNWDSTGNYG. The entire CDR3 is CASNWDSTGNYGYTF.